The 18 T cell receptor beta chains below were found in one sample sequenced in a study of blood T cell repertoires in COVID-19. The table came from immunoSEQ multiplex PCR; TCRdb's copy has only in-frame clones and leaves some out. Here the sample spans 190,000 or so clones, approximately 86% being singletons. Sequencing used peripheral blood. These receptors were taken from a man aged 35-49 years with active or convalescent COVID-19.

The chain recombines TRBV6-1 with TRBJ2-1, with a possible D match to TRBD2 (6 bases). This CDR3 has 15 residues. Between the trimmed V and J ends, which lost 3 bases and 3 bases, there was a span of 12 bases. The germline CDR1 and CDR2 sequences are MNHNS and SASEGT. The CDR3 region is CASSDAGTYYNEQFF. In DNA, the CDR3 is TGTGCCAGCAGTGATGCCGGGACTTACTACAATGAGCAGTTCTTC.

The chain is built from TRBV5-4 and TRBJ2-2, with 8 bases identical to TRBD2. Unmatched junction bases numbered 7, after V lost 6 bases and J lost 0 bases. The CDR3 is made up of 16 amino acids. Per the germline V gene, CDR1 is SGHNT and CDR2 is YYREEE (reference sequence). CDR3 residues: CASNGGGGTNTGELFF. CDR3 nucleotides: TGTGCCAGCAACGGAGGCGGGGGGACGAACACCGGGGAGCTGTTTTTT.

The gene calls are TRBV15 and TRBJ1-2, with 9 bases that match TRBD1. This CDR3 comprises 16 residues. Trimming took 5 bases from V and 5 from J; bases not matched to a gene: 12. CDR1 is LNHNV and CDR2 is YYDKDF in the germline V gene (reference sequence). The CDR3 coding sequence is TGTGCCACCAGCCCTGGGGGACAGGGCTTTAGTTATGGCTACACCTTC. It translates to CATSPGGQGFSYGYTF.

V gene TRBV18 combines with J gene TRBJ2-4; weak D call: TRBD1 (6 bases). The germline gives CDR1 KGHSH, CDR2 LQKENI. V lost 0 bases and J lost 3, with 15 bases in between. This CDR3 contains 17 residues. The CDR3 here is CASSPPGHSSVKNIQYF. In DNA, the CDR3 is TGTGCCAGCTCACCACCGGGACACTCCTCAGTCAAAAACATTCAGTACTTC.

The table lists this clone with a count of one. The chain is built from TRBV7-8 and TRBJ2-7, with 8 positions matching TRBD1. Trimming removed 4 bases from V and 6 bases from J; junction bases left unmatched: 11. Per the germline V gene, CDR1 is SGHVS and CDR2 is FQNEAQ. This CDR3 spans 15 amino acids. Here the CDR3 DNA reads TGTGCCAGCAGCTCTAGACAGGGGAATATTGGCGAGCAGTACTTC. Amino acid sequence: CASSSRQGNIGEQYF.

The chain has TRBV3-1 (or the pseudogene TRBV3-2) and TRBJ1-6; 9 bases match TRBD1. The germline V gene encodes CDR1 LGHDT and CDR2 YNNKEL (reference sequence). V lost 4 bases, J lost 5 bases, and 3 bases stayed unmatched. The CDR3 has 15 amino acids. The CDR3 region is CASSPRTGDNSPLHF. The CDR3 bases are TGTGCCAGCAGCCCCCGGACAGGGGATAATTCACCCCTCCACTTT.

The gene calls are TRBV4-1 and TRBJ2-7; 7 positions match TRBD1. Germline values: CDR1 MGHRA, CDR2 YSYEKL. Trimming at V came to 4 bases and at J to 0 bases, leaving 6 bases not matched to a gene. There are 15 residues in the CDR3. In DNA form, the CDR3 reads TGCGCCAGCAGCCCAGGACAGGAGAGCTCCTACGAGCAGTACTTC. Translation: CASSPGQESSYEQYF.

This clone was seen a handful of times. V gene TRBV6-5 combines with J gene TRBJ1-6; D ambiguous. Trimming pared 6 bases from V and 7 bases from J, leaving 10 bases between. Germline V gene sequence: CDR1 MNHEY, CDR2 SVGAGI. The CDR3 contains 13 residues. CDR3 nucleotides: TGTGCCAGCAGCTCCCAACAGAATTCACCCCTCCACTTT. It translates to CASSSQQNSPLHF.

The gene calls are TRBV11-3 and TRBJ1-1; maybe TRBD1 (6 bases). The CDR3 is 14 residues long. V was pared by 4 bases and J by 1 base, with 10 bases between. Germline V CDR1 and CDR2: SGHNT, YENEEA. The CDR3 is CASSYGGRNTEAFF. DNA of the CDR3: TGTGCCAGCAGCTACGGGGGGCGGAACACTGAAGCTTTCTTT.

This clone was found a few times. The V gene is TRBV6-5, the J gene TRBJ1-5; D possibly corresponds to TRBD1 (6 bases). This CDR3 has 15 amino acids. Trimming removed 7 bases at V and 0 bases at J, with 13 bases between. CDR1 MNHEY and CDR2 SVGAGI come from the germline V gene. The CDR3 region is CASIFQGYSNQPQHF. The DNA for the CDR3 is TGTGCCAGCATATTTCAGGGGTATAGCAATCAGCCCCAGCATTTT.

The chain combines TRBV28 with TRBJ1-6; D unresolved. Germline-derived CDR1 and CDR2 are MDHEN and SYDVKM. The CDR3 loop spans 14 amino acids. The V and J ends lost 6 bases and 10 bases respectively, with 16 bases between them. The CDR3 is CASRSGVARSPLHF. As DNA, the CDR3 is TGTGCCAGCAGGTCGGGAGTGGCGCGATCACCCCTCCACTTT.

The CDR3 region is CASSPLTSGGAATQYF. DNA of the CDR3: TGTGCCAGCTCACCACTCACTAGCGGGGGGGCTGCTACGCAGTATTTT. The V call is TRBV18, the J call TRBJ2-3; 13 nucleotides agree with TRBD2. CDR3 size: 16 residues. Germline lookup yields CDR1 KGHSH and CDR2 LQKENI. J was trimmed by 8 bases and V by 1 base; bases with no gene match: 6.

DNA for the CDR3: TGTGCCAGCAAACTAGGGGGCAGATCACCCCTCCACTTT. Its translation is CASKLGGRSPLHF. V is TRBV28 and J is TRBJ1-6; 7 bases agree with TRBD1. Trimming removed 7 bases from V and 10 bases from J; junction bases left unmatched: 7. Germline V gene data show CDR1 as MDHEN and CDR2 as SYDVKM. The CDR3 totals 13 residues.

The V gene is TRBV29-1, the J gene TRBJ1-2; D possibly corresponds to TRBD1 (6 bases). Germline-derived CDR1 and CDR2 are SQVTM and ANQGSEA. The CDR3 extends over 13 amino acids. The ends were cut back, 1 base at V and 4 bases at J, with 10 bases in the middle. This CDR3 is CSVEGQGIYGYTF. CDR3 DNA sequence: TGCAGCGTTGAAGGGCAGGGGATCTATGGCTACACCTTC.

The chain employs TRBV4-1 and TRBJ1-2; no definite D call. The CDR3 spans 14 residues. Trimming cost V 0 bases and J 7 bases, with 12 bases left between them. Germline V gene sequence: CDR1 MGHRA, CDR2 YSYEKL. In DNA form, the CDR3 reads TGCGCCAGCAGCCAAGAAAGACTTAAAGCTGGCTACACCTTC. This sequence encodes CASSQERLKAGYTF.

V usage is TRBV28 and J usage is TRBJ2-5; 7 bases fit TRBD2. This CDR3 is 15 amino acids long. The ends lost 3 bases at V and 5 bases at J; junction bases unmatched: 9. Germline V lookup: CDR1 MDHEN, CDR2 SYDVKM. The CDR3 DNA reads as TGTGCCAGCAGTTTCCGCAGGGACTATCAGGAGACCCAGTACTTC. Amino acid sequence: CASSFRRDYQETQYF.

DNA for the CDR3: TGTGCCAGCAGCTTAGGTACCCGGGGTAGCGGGGGTATCTCCTACGAGCAGTACTTC. This encodes CASSLGTRGSGGISYEQYF. The chain combines TRBV7-9 with TRBJ2-7; 9 bases line up with TRBD2. Germline CDR1 reads SEHNR; CDR2 reads FQNEAQ (reference sequence). This CDR3 comprises 19 residues. V trimming: 1 base; J trimming: 0 bases; junction bases outside the gene matches: 13.

This chain joins TRBV7-9 and TRBJ1-1, with a tentative D call TRBD1 (5 bases). The CDR3 is made up of 17 amino acids. The V and J ends lost 7 bases and 5 bases respectively, with 26 bases between them. Germline CDR1 and CDR2: SEHNR and FQNEAQ (reference sequence). CDR3 DNA sequence: TGTGCCAGCACCCTGGGCGCAGGGAAGACGTTGAGGACTGAAGCTTTCTTT. Translated: CASTLGAGKTLRTEAFF.